The clone carrying this T cell receptor (beta chain) has more than one count but fewer than ten. This entry is derived from a study of cytomegalovirus exposure and HLA in healthy donors. Vbeta (60) and Jbeta (13) primers were used in the PCR. This table comes from immunoSEQ multiplex PCR, and its TCRdb copy is limited to in-frame clones, with some not included. The data hold about 77,000 clones, with around three quarters observed a single time. V was shortened by 3 bases and J by 6 bases, with 17 bases between the two germline ends. The CDR3 has 14 residues. CDR1 and CDR2 (germline): SQVTM, ANQGSEA. The specimen sequenced was PBMCs. The sequence derives from a man aged 40-49 years in good health and CMV-seronegative. The chain recombines TRBV29-1 with TRBJ1-2; maybe TRBD1 (6 bases). The CDR3 coding sequence is TGCAGCGTTGAGATGGACAGATCTGTGAATGGCTACACCTTC. Its protein product is CSVEMDRSVNGYTF.